The subject of this entry is one T cell receptor (beta chain). Its antigen is not identified. Unmatched junction bases numbered 10, after V lost 6 bases and J lost 0 bases. CDR1 and CDR2 (germline): KGHSH, LQKENI. The CDR3 spans 18 residues. The data were taken from a study of cytomegalovirus exposure and HLA in healthy donors. Study-wide results and limits: There were some public TCRs occurring in many donors, but most TCR sequences were rare.

The PCR had 60 Vbeta and 13 Jbeta primers. This table comes from immunoSEQ multiplex PCR, and its TCRdb copy is limited to in-frame clones, with some not included. The sample has approximately 92,000 clones, under 85% seen once. Material: PBMCs. This chain links TRBV18 with TRBJ2-1, with 11 bases aligning to TRBD2. The sequence was obtained from a man in his forties or fifties in good health and CMV-seropositive. Written as DNA, the CDR3 is TGTGCCAGCTCCCCCCCTGGGACTAGCGGTAGCTCCTACAATGAGCAGTTCTTC. Its protein is CASSPPGTSGSSYNEQFF.